This TCR beta chain originates from a study of T cell responses to AZD1222 COVID-19 vaccine. Overall study findings and caveats: CD4 TCRs linked to vaccination spanned spike, dominating at 160-218 and 743-854. Reportedly, nearly half of unique spike TCRs recognized epitopes outside B.1.351/B.1.1.7 mutations.

This CDR3 is 14 amino acids long. Trimming shortened V by 0 bases and J by 4 bases, and 8 bases separated the two germline ends. Per the germline V gene, CDR1 is SGDLS and CDR2 is YYNGEE. The data were produced by immunoSEQ multiplex PCR, yet TCRdb's version contains in-frame clones alone and is incomplete. The repertoire has around 160,000 clones, just over 90% of them found once; the top ten carry 0.9% to 1.2%. Analysis merged second doses at about 4 or about 12 weeks. With respect to this clone: What it binds is not known.

This receptor was identified in an adult who received the AZD1222 COVID-19 vaccine. The material was peripheral blood, obtained 28 days after the second AZD1222 dose. The rearrangement uses TRBV9 and TRBJ1-5, with D unresolved. The DNA for the CDR3 is TGTGCCAGCAGCGTAGGGAGGGCGAATCAGCCCCAGCATTTT. Residues: CASSVGRANQPQHF. The full variable domain, with the rest looked up from reference TRBV9 and TRBJ1-5, is DSGVTQTPKHLITATGQRVTLRCSPRSGDLSVYWYQQSLDQGLQFLIQYYNGEERAKGNILERFSAQQFPDLHSELNLSSLELGDSALYFCASSVGRANQPQHFGDGTRLSIL.